Below, 5 T cell receptor beta chains from the same sample are listed, as sequenced in a study of blood T cell repertoires in COVID-19. Repertoires were generated with immunoSEQ multiplex PCR, while TCRdb's copy carries only in-frame clones and drops some. Altogether 200,000 to 300,000 clones are present, roughly 90% being singletons, with the ten largest covering roughly 4%. The sequenced sample consisted of PBMCs or T cells enriched from blood (not recorded which). Receptor source: a woman aged 30 to 39 with acute COVID-19.

As for this clone: Other DNA variants within this sample encode the same CDR3. This chain links TRBV9 with TRBJ2-3; D is uncertain. There are 13 residues in the CDR3. CDR1 SGDLS and CDR2 YYNGEE come from the germline V gene. V shed 7 bases and J shed 3 bases, with 12 bases lying between them. The CDR3: CASSPYSTDTQYF. As DNA, the CDR3 is TGTGCCAGCTCACCCTACTCTACAGATACGCAGTATTTT.

The chain is built from TRBV19 and TRBJ1-4; 7 positions match TRBD1. The CDR3 covers 16 residues. CDR1 LNHDA and CDR2 SQIVND come from the germline V gene (reference sequence). The V gene end was trimmed by 7 bases and the J gene end by 7 bases; junction bases not matched to a gene: 15. CDR3 sequence reads: CASTLGGGRGAEKLFF. CDR3 DNA sequence: TGTGCCAGTACCCTAGGAGGGGGCAGGGGGGCTGAAAAACTGTTTTTT.

J is TRBJ1-5 and V is TRBV19, with D uncertain. V was cut by 3 bases and J by 0 bases, with 9 bases left in between. Germline V gene lookup returns CDR1 LNHDA and CDR2 SQIVND (reference sequence). The CDR3 spans 15 residues. The CDR3 DNA reads as TGTGCCAGTAGTATTTTCAGAAATAGCAATCAGCCCCAGCATTTT. This encodes CASSIFRNSNQPQHF. Full variable domain (outside the CDR3, taken from reference TRBV19 and TRBJ1-5): DGGITQSPKYLFRKEGQNVTLSCEQNLNHDAMYWYRQDPGQGLRLIYYSQIVNDFQKGDIAEGYSVSREKKESFPLTVTSAQKNPTAFYLCASSIFRNSNQPQHFGDGTRLSIL.

This rearrangement joins TRBV28 to TRBJ1-4; TRBD1 matches at 8 bases. The CDR3 runs to 14 residues. Germline loops: CDR1 MDHEN, CDR2 SYDVKM. The ends lost 4 bases at V and 3 bases at J; junction bases unmatched: 1. The CDR3 region is CASSSTGANEKLFF. As DNA, the CDR3 is TGTGCCAGCAGTTCGACAGGGGCTAATGAAAAACTGTTTTTT. The full variable domain, rest sourced from reference TRBV28 and TRBJ1-4, is DVKVTQSSRYLVKRTGEKVFLECVQDMDHENMFWYRQDPGLGLRLIYFSYDVKMKEKGDIPEGYSVSREKKERFSLILESASTNQTSMYLCASSSTGANEKLFFGSGTQLSVL.

The J gene is TRBJ2-7, the V gene TRBV6-5, with D perhaps TRBD1 (6 bases). Trimming took off 3 bases at V and 4 bases at J, with 16 bases between the two ends. From germline, CDR1 is MNHEY and CDR2 SVGAGI. CDR3 size: 15 residues. CDR3 amino acids: CASSYVAQGSYEQYF. The DNA for the CDR3 is TGTGCCAGCAGTTATGTCGCACAGGGCTCGTACGAGCAGTACTTC.